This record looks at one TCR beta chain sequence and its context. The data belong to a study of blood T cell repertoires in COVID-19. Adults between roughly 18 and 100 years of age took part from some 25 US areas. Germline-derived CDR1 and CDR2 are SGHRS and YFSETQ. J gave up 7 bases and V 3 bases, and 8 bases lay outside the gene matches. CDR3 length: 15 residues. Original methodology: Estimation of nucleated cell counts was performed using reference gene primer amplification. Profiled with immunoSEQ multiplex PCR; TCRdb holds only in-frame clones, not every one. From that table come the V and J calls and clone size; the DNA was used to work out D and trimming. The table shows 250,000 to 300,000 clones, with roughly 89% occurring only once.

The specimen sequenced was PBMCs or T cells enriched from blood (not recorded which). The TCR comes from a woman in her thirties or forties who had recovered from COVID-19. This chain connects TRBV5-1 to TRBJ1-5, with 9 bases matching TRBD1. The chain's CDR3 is CASSSVPGQGQPQHF. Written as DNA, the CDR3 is TGCGCCAGCAGCTCAGTTCCGGGACAGGGCCAGCCCCAGCATTTT.